The 5 T cell receptor beta chains below all came from one sample that was sequenced in a study of T cells in Graves' hyperthyroidism and ophthalmopathy. Amplified TCR beta CDR3 regions came from RNA transcripts. An initial round of RT-PCR targeting the TCR CDR3 relied on the HTBI primer set. TCRdb passed the multiplex PCR reads through MiXCR, listing each CDR3 protein once. Of about 400,000 distinct CDR3 sequences in the sample, about 15% were seen once. Sample: blood. The receptors stem from a woman aged 25 to 45 with Graves' hyperthyroidism.

In its sample, this clonotype was seen many times. The rearrangement uses TRBV27 and TRBJ2-7; TRBD2 agrees at 9 bases. The trim removed 3 bases at V and 5 bases at J, leaving 8 bases unmatched. The V gene's germline CDR1 is MNHEY and CDR2 SMNVEV (reference sequence). The CDR3 covers 15 residues. CDR3 in amino acids: CASSFQGLASDEQYF. The CDR3, as DNA: TGTGCCAGCAGTTTCCAGGGACTAGCATCGGACGAGCAGTACTTC.

This clonotype was counted many times. The chain couples TRBV15 to TRBJ1-1, with 7 nucleotides matching TRBD1. V was pared by 3 bases and J by 5 bases, with 6 bases of the junction left unmatched. Germline V gives CDR1 LNHNV, CDR2 YYDKDF (reference sequence). The CDR3 sequence is 14 residues long. CDR3 sequence reads: CATSREGAGTEAFF. The CDR3 DNA reads as TGTGCCACCAGCAGGGAGGGGGCGGGAACTGAAGCTTTCTTT.

CDR3 nucleotide sequence: TGTGCCATCAGTGAGCAGGGAGTGAACACTGAAGCTTTCTTT. Its translation is CAISEQGVNTEAFF. V and J are TRBV10-3 and TRBJ1-1, with a possible D match to TRBD1 (5 bases). The CDR3 covers 14 residues. Trimming stripped 2 bases from V and 0 bases from J, with 7 bases between. Germline-derived CDR1 and CDR2 are ENHRY and SYGVKD.

This clonotype was counted between two and nine times. The rearrangement uses TRBV6-1 and TRBJ1-2; D ambiguous. CDR3 length: 13 amino acids. V was trimmed by 3 bases and J by 5 bases, leaving 10 bases between them. CDR1 is MNHNS and CDR2 is SASEGT in the germline V gene. The CDR3 sequence: CASSDLQLYGYTF. DNA of the CDR3: TGTGCCAGCAGTGATTTACAGCTTTATGGCTACACCTTC.

The chain carries TRBV7-9 and TRBJ1-4, with D possibly matching TRBD1 (6 bases). Germline-derived CDR1 and CDR2 are SEHNR and FQNEAQ (reference sequence). Trimming removed 5 bases from V and 8 bases from J, with 15 bases in between. The CDR3 covers 14 residues. The CDR3 sequence is CASSPPAGAEKLFF. The CDR3 DNA reads as TGTGCCAGCAGCCCCCCGGCAGGGGCCGAAAAACTGTTTTTT.